One sample yielded the 20 T cell receptor beta chains listed below, sequenced in a study of T cell changes during pregnancy in multiple sclerosis. Profiling relied on immunoSEQ multiplex PCR, and the TCRdb table lists in-frame clones only, not all of them. The data show about 32,000 clones, 80% to 90% seen once. Sequencing was performed on CD8+ T cells from peripheral blood mononuclear cells, taken in the third trimester of pregnancy. The source is a female donor with multiple sclerosis, enrolled in a pregnancy study.

This clone was detected only a few times. The V gene is TRBV20-1, the J gene TRBJ1-4; D unclear. This CDR3 has 11 amino acids. V lost 2 bases and J lost 4, with 2 bases in between. Germline V gene lookup returns CDR1 DFQATT and CDR2 SNEGSKA (reference sequence). In DNA form, the CDR3 reads TGCAGTGCTAGACATAATGAAAAACTGTTTTTT. This encodes CSARHNEKLFF.

This chain links TRBV6-1 with TRBJ1-2; 7 bases line up with TRBD1. Germline V gene lookup returns CDR1 MNHNS and CDR2 SASEGT. This CDR3 spans 16 amino acids. Unmatched junction bases numbered 8, after V lost 2 bases and J lost 2 bases. CDR3 amino acids: CASSERGDRVNYGYTF. In DNA form, the CDR3 reads TGTGCCAGCAGTGAAAGAGGTGACAGGGTAAACTATGGCTACACCTTC.

The rearrangement links TRBV19 to TRBJ1-1; 10 positions match TRBD1. The germline V gene encodes CDR1 LNHDA and CDR2 SQIVND (reference sequence). J lost 3 bases, V lost 7 bases, and 14 bases had no gene match. The CDR3 spans 17 residues. In DNA, the CDR3 is TGTGCCAGTATCGACCCCCGGACAGGGGGGATGGACACTGAAGCTTTCTTT. Its protein is CASIDPRTGGMDTEAFF.

The chain uses TRBV5-1 and TRBJ2-5; D not certain. This CDR3 is 15 amino acids long. V gave up 0 bases and J gave up 0 bases, with 9 bases separating them. CDR1 is SGHRS, CDR2 YFSETQ, per germline. The CDR3 sequence is CASSLVQSHQETQYF. The CDR3 DNA reads as TGCGCCAGCAGCTTGGTACAGAGCCACCAAGAGACCCAGTACTTC.

This clone was recorded only once. This rearrangement joins TRBV29-1 to TRBJ2-7; no clear D gene. Trimming cost V 6 bases and J 0 bases, with 18 bases left between them. CDR1 is SQVTM, CDR2 ANQGSEA, per germline. The CDR3 is 15 amino acids. The CDR3 spells CSVSGYGLSSYEQYF. The CDR3, as DNA: TGCAGCGTCTCTGGGTACGGGTTGAGCTCCTACGAGCAGTACTTC.

The chain links TRBV9 to TRBJ1-5; 7 nucleotides align to TRBD1. From germline, CDR1 is SGDLS and CDR2 YYNGEE. V lost 0 bases, J lost 7 bases, and 7 bases stayed unmatched. The CDR3 has 15 residues. CDR3 coding DNA: TGTGCCAGCAGCGTAGGAGGAGGGGGCGGACAGCCCCAGCATTTT. The encoded protein is CASSVGGGGGQPQHF. Together with reference TRBV9 and TRBJ1-5, the CDR3 gives the full variable domain: DSGVTQTPKHLITATGQRVTLRCSPRSGDLSVYWYQQSLDQGLQFLIQYYNGEERAKGNILERFSAQQFPDLHSELNLSSLELGDSALYFCASSVGGGGGQPQHFGDGTRLSIL.

The chain combines TRBV5-1 with TRBJ2-7; 7 bases fit TRBD2. The germline gives CDR1 SGHRS, CDR2 YFSETQ. The trim removed 2 bases at V and 5 bases at J, leaving 4 bases unmatched. The CDR3 length is 13 residues. Here the CDR3 reads CASSFGAGDEQYF. The CDR3 DNA follows: TGCGCCAGCAGCTTCGGGGCGGGAGACGAGCAGTACTTC.

This clone was counted a single time. In DNA form, the CDR3 reads TGTGCCAGCAGTTATGGCAGGGGAGCCTCCTACGAGCAGTACTTC. Its translation is CASSYGRGASYEQYF. The V and J genes are TRBV6-5 and TRBJ2-7, with D perhaps matching TRBD1 (6 bases). V lost 3 bases, J lost 0 bases, and 12 bases lay in between. Germline CDR1 is MNHEY and CDR2 is SVGAGI. The length of the CDR3 is 15 residues.

The chain has TRBV9 and TRBJ2-1; D possibly corresponds to TRBD2 (5 bases). V was clipped by 3 bases and J by 3 bases, with 16 bases between them. The CDR3 has 16 amino acids. From germline, CDR1 is SGDLS and CDR2 YYNGEE. The CDR3 sequence: CASSAPFSGIYNEQFF. DNA for the CDR3: TGTGCCAGCAGCGCCCCCTTTTCGGGGATCTACAATGAGCAGTTCTTC.

There are a few counts of this clone. The chain employs TRBV6-6 and TRBJ2-4; the D gene is possibly TRBD1 (6 bases). CDR3 length: 16 amino acids. V was trimmed by 4 bases and J by 0 bases, leaving 13 bases between them. Germline V CDR1 and CDR2: MNHNY, SVGAGI (reference sequence). This chain's CDR3 is CASSFGQLLAKNIQYF. In DNA, the CDR3 is TGTGCCAGCAGTTTCGGACAGCTACTAGCCAAAAACATTCAGTACTTC.

The chain combines TRBV7-8 with TRBJ1-6, with D possibly matching TRBD1 (5 bases). The germline CDR1 and CDR2 sequences are SGHVS and FQNEAQ. V gave up 1 base and J gave up 5 bases, with 12 bases separating them. The CDR3 runs 16 residues. The CDR3 here is CASSLETANHNSPLHF. In nucleotides, the CDR3 is TGTGCCAGCAGCTTAGAGACAGCTAACCATAATTCACCCCTCCACTTT.

V gene TRBV5-1 combines with J gene TRBJ1-2; possibly TRBD1 for D (6 bases). CDR1 and CDR2 (germline): SGHRS, YFSETQ. This CDR3 is 19 amino acids long. V lost 0 bases and J lost 2, with 23 bases in between. The CDR3 loop is CASSLGYPSGGIQNYGYTF. The CDR3 nucleotides read TGCGCCAGCAGCTTGGGTTACCCGTCGGGGGGCATTCAGAACTATGGCTACACCTTC.

V and J are TRBV11-2 and TRBJ2-1; TRBD2 is a possible D gene (6 bases). The CDR3 has 15 amino acids. Deletions cut 5 bases from V and 6 bases from J, with 17 bases between. Germline assignment: CDR1 SGHAT and CDR2 FQNNGV. CDR3 nucleotides: TGTGCCAGCAGCCTAAATCCGACTAGGGGCAATGAGCAGTTCTTC. Protein product: CASSLNPTRGNEQFF.

This clone was counted a single time. The V gene is TRBV27, the J gene TRBJ2-7, with D possibly being TRBD2 (6 bases). Between the trimmed V and J ends, which lost 4 bases and 6 bases, there was a span of 13 bases. CDR3 length: 13 amino acids. Germline-derived CDR1 and CDR2 are MNHEY and SMNVEV (reference sequence). As DNA, the CDR3 is TGTGCCAGCAGTTCCGGGAGAAGACGCGAGCAGTACTTC. Its translation: CASSSGRRREQYF.

The chain links TRBV6-5 to TRBJ2-1; TRBD2 is a possible D gene (6 bases). The V end was cut by 5 bases, the J end by 4 bases, with 15 bases between. Per the germline V gene, CDR1 is MNHEY and CDR2 is SVGAGI. This CDR3 is 15 amino acids long. The DNA for the CDR3 is TGTGCCAGCAGTCTGACTAGTATCCCTTACAATGAGCAGTTCTTC. Translation gives CASSLTSIPYNEQFF.

The rearrangement uses TRBV9 and TRBJ2-2, with TRBD2 matching over 8 bases. V dropped 6 bases and J dropped 8; count of bases not matched to a gene: 9. Per the germline V gene, CDR1 is SGDLS and CDR2 is YYNGEE. The CDR3 loop spans 14 amino acids. DNA for the CDR3: TGTGCCAGCACCTCCGGGGGGGCGGTGGGGGAGCTGTTTTTT. The encoded protein is CASTSGGAVGELFF.

The chain recombines TRBV27 with TRBJ2-1; D is possibly TRBD1 (5 bases). The V and J ends lost 5 bases and 0 bases respectively, with 11 bases between them. In germline, CDR1 is MNHEY, CDR2 SMNVEV (reference sequence). There are 15 residues in the CDR3. CDR3 nucleotide sequence: TGTGCCAGCAGTGAGGACACCAACTCCTACAATGAGCAGTTCTTC. Translating gives CASSEDTNSYNEQFF.

This clone has only a few counts. The chain employs TRBV10-3 and TRBJ1-1; D not resolved. V lost 8 bases to trimming and J lost 0 bases, with 4 bases between them. The CDR3 consists of 11 residues. Germline lookup yields CDR1 ENHRY and CDR2 SYGVKD. The DNA for the CDR3 is TGTGCCATCCGGGTGAACACTGAAGCTTTCTTT. Protein sequence: CAIRVNTEAFF.

This sequence joins TRBV6-5 and TRBJ2-2, with unresolved D. V was trimmed by 2 bases and J by 6 bases, leaving 7 bases between them. The CDR3 is 13 amino acids. CDR1 is MNHEY, CDR2 SVGAGI, per germline. The CDR3 nucleotides read TGTGCCAGCAGTTACCGGTTTCCCGGGGAGCTGTTTTTT. Translating gives CASSYRFPGELFF.

The chain carries TRBV4-1 and TRBJ2-1; 8 bases are shared with TRBD2. The J segment lost 8 bases and the V segment lost 0 bases, leaving 6 bases of the junction unmatched. Germline V gives CDR1 MGHRA, CDR2 YSYEKL. This CDR3 comprises 15 residues. CDR3 sequence: CASSQEGTSFDEQFF. The CDR3 DNA sequence: TGCGCCAGCAGCCAAGAAGGGACTAGTTTTGATGAGCAGTTCTTC.